This T cell receptor beta chain was captured by sequencing in a study of regulatory dendritic cells for organ transplantation. Study at large: Day 6 dendritic cell cultures were stimulated with LPS. General study results and limits: Naive CD4+ and CD8+ repertoires were highly diverse; memory CD8+ was most oligoclonal. Considerable individual heterogeneity was seen in alloreactive memory CD8+ T cells.

CDR1 SGDLS and CDR2 YYNGEE come from the germline V gene. V was clipped by 0 bases and J by 0 bases, with 7 bases between them. The CDR3 totals 14 residues. With respect to this clone: Its antigen is undetermined.

The method was immunoSEQ multiplex PCR; TCRdb's version includes in-frame clones alone and lacks a portion of them. The sample has fewer than 20,000 clones; less than 80% are singletons. Sorted subsets were CFSE-labeled and cultured less than 6 days with allogeneic dendritic cells. This chain joins TRBV9 and TRBJ2-7; no clear D. This TCR derives from a human donor in good health. Material for sequencing was memory CD4+ T cells from blood cultured with regulatory dendritic cells. Described subset: CD45RO+ memory T cells. The CDR3 nucleotides are TGTGCCAGCAGCGTAGACTGGAGCTCCTACGAGCAGTACTTC. The encoded protein is CASSVDWSSYEQYF.